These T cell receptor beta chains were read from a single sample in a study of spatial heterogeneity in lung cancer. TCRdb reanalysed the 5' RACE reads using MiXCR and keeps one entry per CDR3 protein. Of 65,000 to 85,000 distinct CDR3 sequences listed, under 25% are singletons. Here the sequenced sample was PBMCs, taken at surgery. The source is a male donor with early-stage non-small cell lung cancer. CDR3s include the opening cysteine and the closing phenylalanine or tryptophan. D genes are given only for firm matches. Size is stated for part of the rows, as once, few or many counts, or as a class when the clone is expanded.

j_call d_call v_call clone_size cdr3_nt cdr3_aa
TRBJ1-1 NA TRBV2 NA TGTGCCAGCAGAGGGGTAGCACAGAACACTGAAGCTTTCTTT CASRGVAQNTEAFF
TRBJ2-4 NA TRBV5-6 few TGTGCCAGCAGCTTGTTCGGACGAGACATTCAGTACTTC CASSLFGRDIQYF
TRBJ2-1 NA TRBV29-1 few TGCAGCGTTGAAGATAGGAAACAGGGCCCTTACAATGAGCAGTTCTTC CSVEDRKQGPYNEQFF
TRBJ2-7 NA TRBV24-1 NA TGTGCCACCAGTGATCCCGGGACTTCCTACGAGCAGTACTTC CATSDPGTSYEQYF
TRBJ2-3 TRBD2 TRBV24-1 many TGTGCCACCAGTGATTTAAGGGAGGGGACAGATACGCAGTATTTT CATSDLREGTDTQYF
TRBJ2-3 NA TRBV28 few TGTGCCAGCAGCCTTAGCGGCCGCGTGACAGATACGCAGTATTTT CASSLSGRVTDTQYF
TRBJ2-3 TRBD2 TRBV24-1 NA TGTGCCACCAGTGATTCTAGCGGGAGCACAGATACGCAGTATTTT CATSDSSGSTDTQYF
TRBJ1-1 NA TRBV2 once TGTGCCAGCAACCCAGGGTATCCAGAAGCTTTCTTT CASNPGYPEAFF
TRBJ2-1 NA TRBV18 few TGTGCCAGCTCACCGTCCACGGGGAATGAGCAGTTCTTC CASSPSTGNEQFF
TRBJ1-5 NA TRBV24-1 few TGTGCCACCAGTGATCCCAGGACAGACTATAGCAATCAGCCCCAGCATTTT CATSDPRTDYSNQPQHF
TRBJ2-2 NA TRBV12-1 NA TGTGCCAGCAGCCCGAGACTAGAAAGGAACACCGGGGAGCTGTTTTTT CASSPRLERNTGELFF
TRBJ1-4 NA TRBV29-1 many TGCAGCGTTGGGGGGGATTCTGGACTGTTTTTT CSVGGDSGLFF
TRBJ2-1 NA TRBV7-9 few TGTGCCAGCAGCCTGAGGACCCAGAGCTCCTACAATGAGCAGTTCTTC CASSLRTQSSYNEQFF